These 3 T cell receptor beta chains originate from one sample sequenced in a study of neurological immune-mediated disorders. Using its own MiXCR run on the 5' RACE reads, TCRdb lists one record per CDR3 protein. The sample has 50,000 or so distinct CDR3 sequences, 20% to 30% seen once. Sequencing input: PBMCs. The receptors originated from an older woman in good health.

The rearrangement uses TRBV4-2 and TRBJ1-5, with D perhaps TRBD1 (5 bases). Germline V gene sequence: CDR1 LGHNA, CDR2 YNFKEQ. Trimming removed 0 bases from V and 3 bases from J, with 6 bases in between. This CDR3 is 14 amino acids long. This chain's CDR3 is CASSQEGVNQPQHF. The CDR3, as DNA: TGTGCCAGCAGCCAAGAAGGGGTCAATCAGCCCCAGCATTTT.

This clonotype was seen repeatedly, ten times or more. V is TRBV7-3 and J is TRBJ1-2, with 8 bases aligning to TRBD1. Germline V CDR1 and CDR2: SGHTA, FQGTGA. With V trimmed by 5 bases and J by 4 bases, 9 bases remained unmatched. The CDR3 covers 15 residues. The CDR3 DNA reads TGTGCCAGCAGCAAGCAGGACAGGGCGGGCTATGGCTACACCTTC. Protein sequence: CASSKQDRAGYGYTF.

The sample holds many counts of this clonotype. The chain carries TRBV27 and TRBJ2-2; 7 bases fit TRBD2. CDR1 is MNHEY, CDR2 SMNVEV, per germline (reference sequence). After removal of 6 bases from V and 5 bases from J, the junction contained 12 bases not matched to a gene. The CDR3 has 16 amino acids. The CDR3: CASRRLGEGRTGELFF. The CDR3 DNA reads TGTGCCAGCAGGAGGCTTGGGGAGGGCCGGACCGGGGAGCTGTTTTTT.